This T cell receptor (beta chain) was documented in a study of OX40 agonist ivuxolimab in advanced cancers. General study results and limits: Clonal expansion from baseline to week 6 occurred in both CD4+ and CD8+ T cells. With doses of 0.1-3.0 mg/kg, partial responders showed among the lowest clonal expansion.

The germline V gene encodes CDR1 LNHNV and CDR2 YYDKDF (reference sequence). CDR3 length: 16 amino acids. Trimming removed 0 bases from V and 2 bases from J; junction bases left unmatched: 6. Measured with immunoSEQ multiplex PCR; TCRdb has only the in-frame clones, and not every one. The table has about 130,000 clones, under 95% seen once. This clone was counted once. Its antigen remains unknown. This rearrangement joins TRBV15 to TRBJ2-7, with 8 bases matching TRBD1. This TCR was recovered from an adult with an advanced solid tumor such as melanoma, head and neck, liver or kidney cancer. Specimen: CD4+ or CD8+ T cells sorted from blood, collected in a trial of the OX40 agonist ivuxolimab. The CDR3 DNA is TGTGCCACCAGCAGAGAGGGGCAGGGGGCTCCCTACGAGCAGTACTTC. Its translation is CATSREGQGAPYEQYF.